A selection of T cell receptor beta chains follows, all from one sample in a study of post-analysis software for immune sequencing data. Using its own MiXCR run on the PCR reads, TCRdb lists one record per CDR3 protein. The sample holds 750,000 to 950,000 distinct CDR3 sequences; about half are singletons and the top ten take 4.9%. The sequencing sample was made of blood. Receptors were obtained from a girl under 18 with multiple sclerosis. CDR3s include the opening cysteine and the closing phenylalanine or tryptophan. Each record gives: V gene, D gene, J gene, clone size, CDR3 protein, CDR3 DNA. D genes are given only for firm matches. Only part of the rows carry a size: once, few, many, or a class if the clone is expanded.

>TRBV21-1|-|TRBJ2-2|-
CASSKRPPNLGELFF
TGTGCCAGCAGCAAAAGGCCACCGAATTTGGGGGAGCTGTTTTTT
>TRBV3-1|TRBD2|TRBJ2-1|few
CASSQEQGASGSASYNEQFF
TGTGCCAGCAGCCAAGAACAGGGAGCTAGCGGGAGTGCATCCTACAATGAGCAGTTCTTC
>TRBV12-3/TRBV12-4|-|TRBJ2-1|-
CASSLKGNEQFF
TGTGCCAGCAGTTTAAAAGGCAATGAGCAGTTCTTC
>TRBV7-6|TRBD2|TRBJ2-3|few
CASRPPGTSRSDTQYF
TGTGCCAGCAGACCTCCCGGGACTAGCAGGTCAGATACGCAGTATTTT
>TRBV12-3/TRBV12-4|TRBD1|TRBJ1-5|-
CASKKAGQGGSQPQHF
TGTGCCAGCAAGAAGGCGGGACAGGGAGGGTCCCAGCCCCAGCATTTT
>TRBV10-3|-|TRBJ2-7|-
CAISESIASNEQYF
TGTGCCATCAGTGAGTCGATTGCTAGCAATGAGCAGTACTTC
>TRBV12-3/TRBV12-4|-|TRBJ2-1|few
CASSHRTSSYNEQFF
TGTGCCAGCAGTCACCGGACCTCTTCCTACAATGAGCAGTTCTTC
>TRBV6-6|-|TRBJ2-3|-
CASSYSEGTQYF
TGTGCCAGCAGTTACTCAGAGGGCACGCAGTATTTT
>TRBV5-5|TRBD2|TRBJ2-7|once
CASSLSGLAVAEQYF
TGTGCCAGCAGCTTGTCTGGGCTAGCGGTCGCCGAGCAGTACTTC
>TRBV7-3|TRBD2|TRBJ2-1|-
CASSGSGTSIGEQFF
TGTGCCAGCAGCGGAAGCGGGACTAGTATTGGTGAGCAGTTCTTC
>TRBV12-3/TRBV12-4|TRBD1|TRBJ2-7|few
CASSMSGGPEEQYF
TGTGCCAGCAGTATGTCAGGGGGCCCGGAAGAGCAGTACTTC
>TRBV7-2|TRBD2|TRBJ2-5|few
CASSLVASGEETQYF
TGTGCCAGCAGCTTAGTGGCTAGCGGGGAAGAGACCCAGTACTTC
>TRBV28|TRBD1|TRBJ2-3|-
CASSRDRESTDTQYF
TGTGCCAGCAGTCGGGACAGGGAGAGCACAGATACGCAGTATTTT
>TRBV7-3|-|TRBJ2-1|few
CASSAAGQGYNEQFF
TGTGCCAGCAGCGCCGCAGGTCAGGGGTACAATGAGCAGTTCTTC
>TRBV15|TRBD2|TRBJ2-7|-
CATSTQLAGAYEQYF
TGTGCCACCAGCACCCAACTAGCGGGCGCCTACGAGCAGTACTTC
>TRBV4-1|TRBD2|TRBJ2-3|once
CASSQQRDDTQYF
TGCGCCAGCAGCCAGCAGCGGGACGATACGCAGTATTTT
>TRBV20-1|-|TRBJ1-4|-
CSAREAQGFGEKLFF
TGCAGTGCTAGGGAAGCTCAGGGTTTCGGCGAAAAACTGTTTTTT
>TRBV7-8|-|TRBJ2-1|-
CASSLVALLGEQFF
TGTGCCAGCAGCTTAGTAGCTTTACTTGGTGAGCAGTTCTTC
>TRBV29-1|-|TRBJ2-3|-
CSVAGGRGGRTDTQYF
TGCAGCGTTGCTGGAGGGAGAGGGGGTAGGACAGATACGCAGTATTTT
>TRBV6-2/TRBV6-3|TRBD2|TRBJ2-2|-
CASSYLKGSGRLTGELFF
TGTGCCAGCAGTTACCTAAAGGGAAGCGGGAGACTCACCGGGGAGCTGTTTTTT
>TRBV14|-|TRBJ2-3|few
CASSQGLTPSTDTQYF
TGTGCCAGCAGCCAAGGGCTGACCCCTAGCACAGATACGCAGTATTTT
>TRBV27|TRBD1|TRBJ2-7|few
CASSLTRNRGDYEQYF
TGTGCCAGCAGTTTAACCCGAAACAGGGGGGACTACGAGCAGTACTTC
>TRBV12-3/TRBV12-4|TRBD1|TRBJ2-3|few
CASTLSIGGQGDTQYF
TGTGCCAGCACTCTCTCTATCGGGGGACAGGGAGATACGCAGTATTTT
>TRBV11-2|TRBD1|TRBJ1-1|-
CASSSGTVATFF
TGTGCCAGCAGCTCGGGGACAGTTGCAACTTTCTTT
>TRBV11-2|TRBD2|TRBJ2-1|few
CASSSSGSAPSYNEQFF
TGTGCCAGCAGCTCTAGCGGATCTGCCCCCTCCTACAATGAGCAGTTCTTC
>TRBV20-1|-|TRBJ2-1|-
CSSGGTEAGNEQFF
TGCAGTTCCGGGGGGACAGAGGCGGGCAATGAGCAGTTCTTC
>TRBV29-1|TRBD2|TRBJ2-4|-
CSVEAGRNIQYF
TGCAGCGTGGAAGCGGGGAGAAACATTCAGTACTTC
>TRBV5-1|-|TRBJ1-1|-
CASSLSQHPNTEAFF
TGCGCCAGCAGCTTGAGTCAGCATCCGAACACTGAAGCTTTCTTT
>TRBV6-6|-|TRBJ2-3|few
CASSLWTGTDTQYF
TGTGCCAGCAGCCTATGGACGGGCACAGATACGCAGTATTTT
>TRBV29-1|TRBD2|TRBJ2-5|few
CSVGASGTGIQETQYF
TGCAGCGTTGGGGCTAGCGGAACGGGGATCCAAGAGACCCAGTACTTC
>TRBV18|-|TRBJ2-5|few
CASSPPVIKTQYF
TGTGCCAGCTCACCACCGGTTATTAAGACCCAGTACTTC
>TRBV20-1|TRBD2|TRBJ2-7|few
CSASPLAGVKYEQYF
TGCAGTGCCTCACCGCTAGCGGGAGTAAAGTACGAGCAGTACTTC
>TRBV18|-|TRBJ1-3|-
CASSPRGEVSGNTIYF
TGTGCCAGCTCACCACGCGGGGAGGTCTCTGGAAACACCATATATTTT
>TRBV5-1|-|TRBJ1-2|few
CASSLRISYGYTF
TGCGCCAGCAGCCTCAGAATTTCCTATGGCTACACCTTC
>TRBV6-1|-|TRBJ2-7|-
CASTEVGRTYEQYF
TGTGCCAGCACTGAAGTAGGCAGAACCTACGAGCAGTACTTC
>TRBV29-1|-|TRBJ2-1|-
CSVGLDHVYNEQFF
TGCAGCGTTGGCCTAGACCACGTTTACAATGAGCAGTTCTTC
>TRBV7-2|-|TRBJ2-1|-
CASSAQTSMGNEQFF
TGTGCCAGCAGCGCCCAGACTAGTATGGGCAATGAGCAGTTCTTC
>TRBV27|-|TRBJ2-1|-
CASSLGWEQFF
TGTGCCAGCAGCTTGGGATGGGAGCAGTTCTTC
>TRBV20-1|TRBD1|TRBJ2-7|-
CSARPTGRYEQYF
TGCAGTGCTAGGCCGACAGGGCGCTACGAGCAGTACTTC
>TRBV20-1|TRBD1|TRBJ2-3|-
CSASGLTGFHSNQPQYF
TGCAGTGCTAGTGGATTGACAGGGTTCCATAGCAATCAGCCCCAGTATTTT
>TRBV6-6|-|TRBJ2-7|-
CASSSRPHSYEQYF
TGTGCCAGCAGCTCTCGGCCCCACTCCTACGAGCAGTACTTC
>TRBV20-1|TRBD2|TRBJ2-5|few
CSASTTHSGRAPETQYF
TGCAGTGCTAGCACAACCCATAGCGGGAGGGCCCCAGAGACCCAGTACTTC
>TRBV28|-|TRBJ2-7|few
CASRRDRDSYEQYF
TGTGCCAGCAGGCGGGACCGTGACTCCTACGAGCAGTACTTC
>TRBV29-1|TRBD1|TRBJ2-1|-
CSVEAGTGWFF
TGCAGCGTTGAGGCGGGGACAGGGTGGTTCTTC
>TRBV12-5|-|TRBJ1-2|few
CASDWGEMGYTF
TGTGCTAGTGACTGGGGGGAGATGGGCTACACCTTC
>TRBV7-9|-|TRBJ2-5|few
CASSRREVADTEETQYF
TGTGCCAGCTCCCGGAGAGAGGTAGCGGATACGGAAGAGACCCAGTACTTC
>TRBV6-2/TRBV6-3|TRBD1|TRBJ2-1|-
CASAGHDRGIFRFF
TGTGCCAGTGCGGGCCATGACAGGGGGATTTTTAGGTTCTTC
>TRBV7-7|TRBD2|TRBJ2-7|many
CASSPAGLAGGLYEQYF
TGTGCTAGCAGCCCAGCAGGGCTAGCGGGAGGTTTATACGAGCAGTACTTC
>TRBV6-2/TRBV6-3|-|TRBJ2-7|-
CASSHPFFEGGTYEQYF
TGTGCCAGCAGCCACCCTTTTTTCGAGGGAGGAACCTACGAGCAGTACTTC
>TRBV5-1|TRBD1|TRBJ2-3|few
CASSSTNRGRTDTQYF
TGCGCCAGCAGCTCCACCAACAGGGGGAGGACAGATACGCAGTATTTT
>TRBV20-1|TRBD2|TRBJ2-7|few
CSASRSSGTYEQYF
TGCAGTGCTAGTAGGTCTAGCGGGACTTACGAGCAGTACTTC
>TRBV2|TRBD2|TRBJ2-3|once
CASREAGGAPGGQYF
TGTGCCAGCAGGGAAGCGGGAGGAGCTCCCGGTGGGCAGTATTTT
>TRBV20-1|-|TRBJ2-1|few
CSAREVVGGPREQFF
TGCAGTGCTAGAGAAGTTGTGGGAGGCCCGCGTGAGCAGTTCTTC
>TRBV9|-|TRBJ1-2|-
CASKADYYGYTF
TGTGCCAGCAAGGCAGATTACTATGGCTACACCTTC
>TRBV7-9|-|TRBJ2-1|-
CASDWSGNEQFF
TGTGCCAGCGACTGGTCAGGGAATGAGCAGTTCTTC
>TRBV7-2|TRBD2|TRBJ2-3|-
CASTQAWTRSTDTQYF
TGTGCCAGCACCCAAGCGTGGACTAGGAGCACAGATACGCAGTATTTT
>TRBV7-8|-|TRBJ1-5|-
CASSLMPNQPQHF
TGTGCCAGCAGCTTAATGCCCAATCAGCCCCAGCATTTT
>TRBV7-2|TRBD1|TRBJ2-6|-
CASSGDRGAGANVLTF
TGTGCCAGCAGCGGCGACAGGGGAGCTGGGGCCAACGTCCTGACTTTC
>TRBV18|-|TRBJ2-7|few
CASSPRDTKSGALYEQYF
TGTGCCAGCTCACCACGGGACACTAAAAGCGGGGCCCTCTACGAGCAGTACTTC